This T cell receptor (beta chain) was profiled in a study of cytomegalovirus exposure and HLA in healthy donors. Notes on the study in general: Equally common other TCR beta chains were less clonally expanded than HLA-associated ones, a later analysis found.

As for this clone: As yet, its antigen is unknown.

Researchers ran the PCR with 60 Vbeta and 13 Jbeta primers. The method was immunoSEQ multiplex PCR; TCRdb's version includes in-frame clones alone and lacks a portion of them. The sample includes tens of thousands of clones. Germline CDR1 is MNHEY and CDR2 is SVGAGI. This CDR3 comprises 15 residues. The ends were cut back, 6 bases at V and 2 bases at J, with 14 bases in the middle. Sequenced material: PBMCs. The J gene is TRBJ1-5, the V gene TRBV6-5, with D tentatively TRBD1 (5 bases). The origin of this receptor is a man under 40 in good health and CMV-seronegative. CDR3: CASSPARAGNQPQHF. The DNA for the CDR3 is TGTGCCAGCAGCCCAGCCAGGGCGGGCAATCAGCCCCAGCATTTT.